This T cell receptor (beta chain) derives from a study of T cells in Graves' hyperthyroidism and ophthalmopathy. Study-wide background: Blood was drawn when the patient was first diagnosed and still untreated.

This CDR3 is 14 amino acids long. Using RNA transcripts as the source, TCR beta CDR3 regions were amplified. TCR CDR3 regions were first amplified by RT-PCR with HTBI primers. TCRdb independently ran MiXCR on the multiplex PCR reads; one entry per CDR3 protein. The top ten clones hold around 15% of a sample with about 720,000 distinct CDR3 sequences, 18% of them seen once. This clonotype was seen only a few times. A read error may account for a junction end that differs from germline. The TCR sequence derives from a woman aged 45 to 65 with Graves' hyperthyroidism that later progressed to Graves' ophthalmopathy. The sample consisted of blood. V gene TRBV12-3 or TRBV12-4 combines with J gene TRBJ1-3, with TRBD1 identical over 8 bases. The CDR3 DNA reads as TGTGCCAGCAGAGGGACAGGCTCTGGAAGCACCATATATTTT. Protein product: CASRGTGSGSTIYF.